Listed below are T cell receptor beta chains from one sample, sequenced in a study of T cell changes during pregnancy in multiple sclerosis. Only in-frame clones appear in the TCRdb table, and some are missing; sequencing was by immunoSEQ multiplex PCR. In the table there are about 48,000 clones, around nine tenths of which are singletons. The starting material was CD4+ T cells from peripheral blood mononuclear cells, obtained in the third trimester of pregnancy. These receptors were taken from a female donor with multiple sclerosis, enrolled in a pregnancy study. The CDR3 runs from the conserved cysteine through the conserved F or W. Each record gives: V gene, D gene, clone size, J gene, CDR3 DNA, CDR3 protein. A D gene is named only where the DNA matches it firmly. Part of the rows lack a size; the others show once, few, many or a class for expanded clones.

>TRBV7-9|TRBD1|once|TRBJ1-1
TGTGCCAGCAGCTTCAAGTTGACAGGGGGCCACACTGAAGCTTTCTTT
CASSFKLTGGHTEAFF
>TRBV10-1|.|.|TRBJ2-3
TGCGCCAGCAGTGAGAGACTAAGAGCAGATACGCAGTATTTT
CASSERLRADTQYF
>TRBV5-5|TRBD1|.|TRBJ1-5
TGTGCCAGCAGCTTGGGAACGGGGACAGGGGATGGCAATCAGCCCCAGCATTTT
CASSLGTGTGDGNQPQHF
>TRBV11-2|.|.|TRBJ2-2
TGTGCCAGCAGCTTTCCAGGTGCGAACACCGGGGAGCTGTTTTTT
CASSFPGANTGELFF
>TRBV2|.|.|TRBJ2-7
TGTGCCAGCAGTACCACCAGGGGTCACGCCTACGAGCAGTACTTC
CASSTTRGHAYEQYF
>TRBV9|.|.|TRBJ1-2
TGTGCCAGCAGCGTAGGGCAGGCCATGGGCTACACCTTC
CASSVGQAMGYTF
>TRBV18|.|.|TRBJ2-5
TGTGCCAGCTCACCAAATATGCGAACCCAGTACTTC
CASSPNMRTQYF
>TRBV2|.|once|TRBJ1-4
TGTGCCAGCAGTGAACCGGGGGGTGAAAAACTGTTTTTT
CASSEPGGEKLFF
>TRBV20-1|.|.|TRBJ2-3
TGCAGTGCAACTATCACAGATACGCAGTATTTT
CSATITDTQYF
>TRBV6-5|.|once|TRBJ2-3
TGTGCCAGCAGTTACGTTGCGGGGTCCACAGATACGCAGTATTTT
CASSYVAGSTDTQYF
>TRBV27|.|.|TRBJ1-5
TGTGCCAGCAGATCAATGGACAGCGAGAATCAGCCCCAGCATTTT
CASRSMDSENQPQHF
>TRBV5-4|TRBD1|.|TRBJ2-7
TGTGCCAGCAGCCGAACCGGGACAGGGAACTACGAGCAGTACTTC
CASSRTGTGNYEQYF
>TRBV19|.|.|TRBJ1-1
TGTGCCAGTAGGGATGGGCTCTTGAACACTGAAGCTTTCTTT
CASRDGLLNTEAFF
>TRBV9|.|.|TRBJ1-3
TGTGCCAGCAGCGCCCCCGGTTCCTCTGGAAACACCATATATTTT
CASSAPGSSGNTIYF
>TRBV28|TRBD2|.|TRBJ2-1
TGTGCCAGCCCCCTTTTGCTAGCGGGGGCCACCTCCTACAATGAGCAGTTCTTC
CASPLLLAGATSYNEQFF